A single sample gave rise to the 22 T cell receptor beta chains below, sequenced in a study of regulatory T cells in long-lasting Graves disease. CDR3-region Arm-PCR and iRepertoire HTBI primers produced the TCR beta libraries. MiXCR was run by TCRdb on the multiplex PCR reads, yielding one entry per CDR3 protein. The sample includes about 310,000 distinct CDR3 sequences, around a fifth of them seen just once. Time point described: persistent/refractory GD, antithyroid drugs over 5 years with positive TRAb. Construction of the TCR library relied on RNA isolated from PBMCs. The source was peripheral blood mononuclear cells (PBMCs), collected when the disease was refractory, from a patient treated with antithyroid drugs. These receptors were collected from a female donor with Graves disease.

This rearrangement joins TRBV15 to TRBJ1-1; no firm D call. V dropped 4 bases and J dropped 5 bases, with 17 bases sitting between them. The germline CDR1 and CDR2 sequences are LNHNV and YYDKDF (reference sequence). CDR3 length: 15 residues. This chain's CDR3 is CATSKPLGRRTEAFF. The CDR3 DNA follows: TGTGCCACCAGCAAACCTCTAGGGAGGAGGACTGAAGCTTTCTTT.

There are a few counts of this clonotype. The chain couples TRBV6-5 to TRBJ2-7; D gene unclear. The length of the CDR3 is 14 residues. Trimming stripped 1 base from V and 3 bases from J, with 10 bases between. Germline V gene lookup returns CDR1 MNHEY and CDR2 SVGAGI. CDR3 amino acids: CASSYLEVGYEQYF. Written as DNA, the CDR3 is TGTGCCAGCAGTTACTTGGAAGTGGGCTACGAGCAGTACTTC.

There are a few counts of this clonotype. This chain links TRBV6-2 or TRBV6-3 with TRBJ2-7; 9 bases are a match to TRBD2. The CDR3 runs 19 residues. After removal of 2 bases from V and 0 bases from J, the junction contained 14 bases not matched to a gene. In germline, CDR1 is MNHEY, CDR2 SVGEGT. The CDR3: CASSYPAPTSGRNSYEQYF. CDR3 DNA: TGTGCCAGCAGTTACCCTGCCCCGACTAGCGGACGGAACTCCTACGAGCAGTACTTC.

The chain is built from TRBV7-9 and TRBJ2-7; D remains unclear. Trimming pared 5 bases from V and 5 bases from J, leaving 22 bases between. CDR1 is SEHNR, CDR2 FQNEAQ, per germline (reference sequence). The CDR3 has 16 amino acids. The CDR3 DNA reads TGTGCCAGCAGCCCCTCCCTCTCTCCGAAGGGAAACGAGCAGTACTTC. This translates into CASSPSLSPKGNEQYF.

Only a few counts were recorded for this clonotype. V usage is TRBV4-3 and J usage is TRBJ1-1, with TRBD1 matching 8 bases. The V gene's germline CDR1 is LGHNA and CDR2 YSLEER. This CDR3 has 14 residues. The ends lost 6 bases at V and 1 base at J; junction bases unmatched: 4. CDR3 in amino acids: CASRPGTGNTEAFF. The CDR3 bases are TGCGCCAGCAGGCCCGGGACAGGGAACACTGAAGCTTTCTTT.

This clonotype was observed a single time. The chain is built from TRBV6-1 and TRBJ1-1; no reliable D call. The CDR3 runs 21 residues. V lost 6 bases, J lost 4 bases, and 36 bases lay in between. The germline V gene encodes CDR1 MNHNS and CDR2 SASEGT. The CDR3 sequence is CASSSNPSPYTPTGLGTEAFF. CDR3 sequence (DNA): TGTGCCAGCAGCTCAAACCCTAGCCCATATACTCCCACGGGGTTGGGCACTGAAGCTTTCTTT.

The chain carries TRBV11-2 and TRBJ1-4; 10 bases agree with TRBD1. Germline assignment: CDR1 SGHAT and CDR2 FQNNGV. The trim removed 5 bases at V and 9 bases at J, leaving 9 bases unmatched. This CDR3 comprises 15 residues. CDR3: CASSQGTGVLKKLFF. In DNA form, the CDR3 reads TGTGCCAGCAGCCAAGGGACAGGGGTGCTTAAAAAACTGTTTTTT.

The sample holds one count of this clonotype. V and J are TRBV7-2 and TRBJ2-7, with D perhaps matching TRBD1 or TRBD2 (7 bases each). Trimming took 2 bases from V and 6 from J, leaving 14 bases between them. This CDR3 spans 14 amino acids. Per germline, CDR1 SGHTA and CDR2 FQGNSA. In DNA form, the CDR3 reads TGTGCCAGCAGCTTATTGGCCAGGGGGGGCGAGCAGTACTTC. This encodes CASSLLARGGEQYF.

This clonotype has ten or more counts. The chain employs TRBV5-4 and TRBJ2-5; unclear D gene. Germline V lookup: CDR1 SGHNT, CDR2 YYREEE (reference sequence). This CDR3 comprises 14 residues. The V and J ends lost 2 bases and 2 bases respectively, with 10 bases between them. DNA of the CDR3: TGTGCCAGCAGCTTTTTGGAGTTACAAGAGACCCAGTACTTC. It codes for CASSFLELQETQYF.

This chain joins TRBV7-2 and TRBJ2-5; D might be TRBD2 (7 bases). The CDR3 is 16 amino acids. V lost 4 bases, J lost 2 bases, and 17 bases lay in between. The germline V gene encodes CDR1 SGHTA and CDR2 FQGNSA. CDR3 region: CASSSISGRGQETQYF. In nucleotides, the CDR3 is TGTGCCAGCAGCTCAATTTCGGGGAGGGGGCAAGAGACCCAGTACTTC.

The chain couples TRBV7-2 to TRBJ2-7; TRBD1 agrees at 10 bases. V gave up 1 base and J gave up 5 bases; unmatched junction bases: 2. The length of the CDR3 is 14 residues. Looked up from germline, CDR1 is SGHTA and CDR2 is FQGNSA. This CDR3 is CASSLGQGAHEQYF. CDR3 nucleotide sequence: TGTGCCAGCAGCTTAGGACAGGGGGCCCACGAGCAGTACTTC. The whole variable domain, remainder taken from reference TRBV7-2 and TRBJ2-7, is GAGVSQSPSNKVTEKGKDVELRCDPISGHTALYWYRQSLGQGLEFLIYFQGNSAPDKSGLPSDRFSAERTGGSVSTLTIQRTQQEDSAVYLCASSLGQGAHEQYFGPGTRLTVT.

The chain links TRBV12-3 or TRBV12-4 to TRBJ2-3; D ambiguous. V gave up 3 bases and J gave up 2 bases, with 12 bases separating them. The CDR3 is 15 amino acids. The CDR3 here is CASSLGPLNTDTQYF. CDR3 sequence (DNA): TGTGCCAGCAGTTTGGGTCCACTAAACACAGATACGCAGTATTTT.

The chain has TRBV6-2 or TRBV6-3 and TRBJ2-3, with TRBD2 as a possible D gene (6 bases). The germline CDR1 and CDR2 sequences are MNHEY and SVGEGT. The CDR3 length is 14 residues. The V end was cut by 5 bases, the J end by 7 bases, with 16 bases between. CDR3 nucleotide sequence: TGTGCCAGCAGTGACGGGGGAATTGTGAATACGCAGTATTTT. Translating gives CASSDGGIVNTQYF.

Many counts were recorded for this clonotype. This sequence joins TRBV29-1 and TRBJ2-5, with D possibly being TRBD1 or TRBD2 (5 bases each). The germline V and J ends were trimmed by 3 bases and 5 bases, with 10 bases remaining between them. CDR1 is SQVTM and CDR2 is ANQGSEA in the germline V gene. The CDR3 contains 12 residues. The CDR3: CSVDFWGETQYF. CDR3 nucleotides: TGCAGCGTTGATTTCTGGGGGGAGACCCAGTACTTC.

The V call is TRBV6-1, the J call TRBJ2-7, with D possibly TRBD2 on 5 matching bases. Germline lookup yields CDR1 MNHNS and CDR2 SASEGT. Between the trimmed V and J ends, which lost 4 bases and 7 bases, there was a span of 14 bases. There are 13 residues in the CDR3. CDR3 nucleotides: TGTGCCAGCAGTGCGCCAAGGGAGCTGGAGCAGTACTTC. Translation gives CASSAPRELEQYF.

The chain employs TRBV6-2 or TRBV6-3 and TRBJ1-1; a possible D gene is TRBD1 (6 bases). The CDR3 covers 16 residues. Germline V gene lookup returns CDR1 MNHEY and CDR2 SVGEGT. The V end lost 7 bases, the J end lost 0 bases, and 18 bases lay between the germline ends. CDR3 loop: CASTPHEQGMNTEAFF. CDR3 in DNA: TGTGCCAGCACGCCCCACGAACAGGGCATGAACACTGAAGCTTTCTTT.

This chain uses TRBV10-3 with TRBJ2-7, with unresolved D. The CDR3 contains 12 residues. Germline V gene data show CDR1 as ENHRY and CDR2 as SYGVKD. With 1 base removed from V and 6 bases from J, the gap between germline ends came to 7 bases. DNA of the CDR3: TGTGCCATCAGTGAGTTGACCGGCGAGCAGTACTTC. Translation: CAISELTGEQYF.

The rearrangement uses TRBV25-1 and TRBJ2-1; perhaps TRBD1 as D (6 bases). CDR3 length equals 15 residues. CDR1 and CDR2 (germline): MGHDK, SYGVNS. V was trimmed by 3 bases and J by 6 bases, leaving 15 bases between them. The CDR3 loop is CASSDIGGVSNEQFF. The DNA of the CDR3 is TGTGCCAGCAGTGATATAGGGGGAGTGTCCAATGAGCAGTTCTTC.

The chain has TRBV10-1 and TRBJ2-1; D assignment may be TRBD1 or TRBD2 (5 bases each). The CDR3 length is 17 residues. Germline loops: CDR1 WNHNN, CDR2 SYGVQD (reference sequence). Trimming stripped 5 bases from V and 4 bases from J, with 21 bases between. CDR3 DNA: TGCGCCAGCAGTTGGGGGTACAAGGATGGGGTATACAATGAGCAGTTCTTC. It is translated as CASSWGYKDGVYNEQFF.

This clonotype came up many times. The chain recombines TRBV12-3 or TRBV12-4 with TRBJ2-2; possible D gene TRBD1, 5 bases. The CDR3 contains 14 residues. V gave up 9 bases and J gave up 4 bases, with 15 bases separating them. The CDR3 is CASQGGTGTGELFF. In DNA, the CDR3 is TGTGCCAGTCAGGGCGGTACAGGCACCGGGGAGCTGTTTTTT.

This clonotype was detected ten times or more. V gene TRBV6-1 combines with J gene TRBJ1-5; 7 positions match TRBD1. Germline CDR1 MNHNS, CDR2 SASEGT. The J segment lost 5 bases and the V segment lost 5 bases, leaving 9 bases of the junction unmatched. The CDR3 is 15 residues long. The CDR3 DNA is TGTGCCAGCAGTCAGGTCGCCAGGGGGTATCAGCCCCAGCATTTT. It is translated as CASSQVARGYQPQHF.

This clonotype was detected many times. The chain recombines TRBV6-1 with TRBJ1-2; D gene ambiguous. V was cut by 3 bases and J by 1 base, with 6 bases left in between. Per the germline V gene, CDR1 is MNHNS and CDR2 is SASEGT. The length of the CDR3 is 13 residues. CDR3 nucleotide sequence: TGTGCCAGCAGTGATGTTCTTAACTATGGCTACACCTTC. Residues: CASSDVLNYGYTF.